This passage covers 13 T cell receptor beta chains from one sample sequenced in a study of Ad26.COV2.S vaccination and SARS-CoV-2 variants. Treatment described: 19 received Ad26.COV2.S at low or high dose, single or two shots; about 5 received placebo; per-sample allocation not given. Repertoires come from day 63 after the first vaccine or placebo injection. TCRdb's table, derived via immunoSEQ multiplex PCR, lists solely in-frame clones and lacks some. This repertoire shows 400,000 to 450,000 clones, around 90% found once; its top ten account for 12%. The starting material was peripheral blood, obtained in a trial of Ad26.COV2.S vaccine versus placebo. These receptors were obtained from a person aged 18 to 65 who received the Ad26.COV2.S COVID-19 vaccine or a placebo.

The chain uses TRBV21-1 and TRBJ2-7; the table's D call, TRBD1, has no DNA check behind it. TRBV21-1 is a pseudogene. The CDR3 is 17 residues long. The CDR3, as DNA: TGTGCCAGCAGCAATAGAAATTGGGACAACAAAACCTACGAGCAGTACTTC. This gives the protein CASSNRNWDNKTYEQYF.

This rearrangement joins TRBV9 to TRBJ1-4; 7 nucleotides align to TRBD1. CDR1 and CDR2 from the germline V gene are SGDLS and YYNGEE. This CDR3 comprises 15 residues. Trimming cost V 4 bases and J 6 bases; bases outside gene matches: 9. The CDR3 protein is CASSPRGDSHEKLFF. In nucleotides, the CDR3 is TGTGCCAGCAGCCCGAGGGGGGACAGCCATGAAAAACTGTTTTTT.

CDR3 nucleotides: TGCAGTGCTAGTTGGGATGCGGCTAATGAAAAACTGTTTTTT. The encoded protein is CSASWDAANEKLFF. The genes are TRBV20-1 and TRBJ1-4; no reliable D call. This CDR3 is 14 amino acids long. Per the germline V gene, CDR1 is DFQATT and CDR2 is SNEGSKA (reference sequence). V was trimmed by 3 bases and J by 3 bases, leaving 11 bases between them.

This clone was seen a few times. The chain has TRBV3-1 (or the pseudogene TRBV3-2) and TRBJ1-1; D unresolved. Looked up from germline, CDR1 is LGHDT and CDR2 is YNNKEL (reference sequence). The V gene lost 6 bases and the J gene lost 1 base, with 9 bases spanning the gap. This CDR3 comprises 13 residues. The CDR3 region has the DNA TGTGCCAGCAGTACAGTTGCGAACACTGAAGCTTTCTTT. Its translation: CASSTVANTEAFF.

The chain employs TRBV18 and TRBJ2-3; 12 bases are shared with TRBD2. CDR1 and CDR2 from the germline V gene are KGHSH and LQKENI. CDR3 length: 17 amino acids. J was trimmed by 3 bases and V by 4 bases; bases with no gene match: 8. The CDR3 region is CASSRSTSGGATDTQYF. CDR3 coding DNA: TGTGCCAGCTCACGATCGACTAGCGGGGGAGCGACAGATACGCAGTATTTT.

Here the CDR3 reads CATRRGPTDTQYF. The CDR3 DNA sequence: TGTGCCACCAGGCGCGGTCCCACAGATACGCAGTATTTT. The J gene is TRBJ2-3, the V gene TRBV24-1; no clear D. The CDR3 extends over 13 amino acids. V lost 7 bases to trimming and J lost 2 bases, with 9 bases between them. From germline, CDR1 is KGHDR and CDR2 SFDVKD.

The rearrangement joins TRBV7-9 to TRBJ2-7; 7 nucleotides match TRBD2. Germline V gene lookup returns CDR1 SEHNR and CDR2 FQNEAQ (reference sequence). The length of the CDR3 is 14 residues. After removal of 8 bases from V and 4 bases from J, the junction contained 11 bases not matched to a gene. CDR3 protein: CASCHQAGEYEQYF. In nucleotides, the CDR3 is TGTGCCAGCTGCCACCAGGCGGGGGAATACGAGCAGTACTTC.

The chain carries TRBV24-1 and TRBJ1-5; no firm D call. Trimming removed 4 bases from V and 0 bases from J, with 6 bases in between. Germline values: CDR1 KGHDR, CDR2 SFDVKD. This CDR3 spans 14 amino acids. The CDR3 DNA reads TGTGCCACCAGTGAAAAGACTAGCAATCAGCCCCAGCATTTT. This translates into CATSEKTSNQPQHF.

The chain combines TRBV30 with TRBJ2-6; TRBD1 matches at 8 bases. The germline gives CDR1 GTSNPN, CDR2 SVGIG (reference sequence). J gave up 5 bases and V 4 bases, and 4 bases lay outside the gene matches. There are 14 residues in the CDR3. The CDR3 sequence: CAWNQGAWANVLTF. The CDR3 DNA reads as TGTGCCTGGAACCAGGGGGCCTGGGCCAACGTCCTGACTTTC.

This rearrangement joins TRBV24-1 to TRBJ2-2; 11 bases map to TRBD1. There are 14 residues in the CDR3. CDR1 and CDR2 from the germline V gene are KGHDR and SFDVKD. V shed 10 bases, J shed 4 bases, and the junction held 4 bases outside the gene matches. The CDR3 protein is CATAGQGATGELFF. In DNA, the CDR3 is TGTGCCACTGCAGGACAGGGGGCCACCGGGGAGCTGTTTTTT.

This chain connects TRBV6-2 or TRBV6-3 to TRBJ1-5; 8 nucleotides match TRBD1. The length of the CDR3 is 14 residues. V was clipped by 5 bases and J by 5 bases; unmatched bases: 5. Looked up from germline, CDR1 is MNHEY and CDR2 is SVGEGT. The CDR3 loop is CASSPQGEYQPQHF. The CDR3 nucleotides are TGTGCCAGCAGTCCACAGGGGGAATATCAGCCCCAGCATTTT.

V and J are TRBV6-1 and TRBJ2-3; a possible D gene is TRBD1 (5 bases). CDR3 length: 14 amino acids. CDR1 MNHNS and CDR2 SASEGT come from the germline V gene. V shed 0 bases and J shed 7 bases, with 11 bases lying between them. The CDR3 coding sequence is TGTGCCAGCAGTGAAGCGGCAGGGATCCATACGCAGTATTTT. Its protein product is CASSEAAGIHTQYF.

CDR3 amino acids: CASSDSTGNPYNEQFF. CDR3 nucleotides: TGTGCCAGCAGTGATTCTACAGGGAATCCCTACAATGAGCAGTTCTTC. V gene TRBV25-1 combines with J gene TRBJ2-1; a weak D match, TRBD1 (6 bases). Germline V gene sequence: CDR1 MGHDK, CDR2 SYGVNS. CDR3 size: 16 residues. V was trimmed by 3 bases and J by 2 bases, leaving 14 bases between them.